The 22 T cell receptor beta chains given below trace back to one sample, sequenced in a study of blood T cell repertoires in COVID-19. Profiling relied on immunoSEQ multiplex PCR, and the TCRdb table lists in-frame clones only, not all of them. Of 300,000 to 350,000 clones listed, 87% are singletons. The sample comprised peripheral blood. Every receptor here comes from a man between 25 and 39 years old with COVID-19, enrolled during active disease.

This clone was counted between two and nine times. The chain is built from TRBV7-2 and TRBJ2-1; TRBD1 agrees at 12 bases. CDR1 SGHTA and CDR2 FQGNSA come from the germline V gene. CDR3 length: 16 amino acids. After removal of 0 bases from V and 8 bases from J, the junction contained 5 bases not matched to a gene. DNA for the CDR3: TGTGCCAGCAGCTTAGCCGGGACAGGGGGCTGGGATGAGCAGTTCTTC. Encoded protein: CASSLAGTGGWDEQFF.

The genes are TRBV27 and TRBJ2-3; 9 bases are a match to TRBD2. Unmatched junction bases numbered 7, after V lost 3 bases and J lost 0 bases. The germline CDR1 and CDR2 sequences are MNHEY and SMNVEV (reference sequence). The CDR3 has 17 amino acids. CDR3 sequence reads: CASSFSGTSPSTDTQYF. The CDR3, as DNA: TGTGCCAGCAGTTTCTCCGGGACTAGCCCGAGCACAGATACGCAGTATTTT.

This clone was seen a few times. The chain combines TRBV6-5 with TRBJ2-2, with D maybe TRBD1 (6 bases). This CDR3 contains 14 residues. V lost 0 bases, J lost 13 bases, and 15 bases lay in between. The germline V gene encodes CDR1 MNHEY and CDR2 SVGAGI. CDR3 sequence (DNA): TGTGCCAGCAGTTACTCGATACAGGGTGAAAGGCTGTTTTTT. Translated: CASSYSIQGERLFF.

The chain carries TRBV9 and TRBJ1-4; D uncertain. The germline gives CDR1 SGDLS, CDR2 YYNGEE. The V and J ends lost 5 bases and 0 bases respectively, with 11 bases between them. This CDR3 is 15 amino acids long. The CDR3 is CASSSSYATNEKLFF. The DNA for the CDR3 is TGTGCCAGCAGTTCCTCCTATGCAACTAATGAAAAACTGTTTTTT.

The chain uses TRBV2 and TRBJ2-5; 7 positions match TRBD2. Losses at the gene ends were 6 bases for V and 5 bases for J; bases not matched to a gene: 12. This CDR3 spans 15 amino acids. Germline assignment: CDR1 SNHLY and CDR2 FYNNEI. The CDR3 DNA follows: TGTGCCAGCAGCGGAAGTAGGACTAGACGGGAGACCCAGTACTTC. This sequence encodes CASSGSRTRRETQYF.

The chain carries TRBV7-2 and TRBJ2-7; the D gene is possibly TRBD2 (6 bases). CDR3 size: 18 residues. V was cut by 4 bases and J by 5 bases, with 27 bases left in between. Germline V lookup: CDR1 SGHTA, CDR2 FQGNSA. CDR3 nucleotide sequence: TGTGCCAGCAGCTGGGAGGACTTGACCCGGGTTATGGTCCACGAGCAGTACTTC. Residues: CASSWEDLTRVMVHEQYF. The complete variable domain, with remaining parts taken from reference TRBV7-2 and TRBJ2-7, reads GAGVSQSPSNKVTEKGKDVELRCDPISGHTALYWYRQSLGQGLEFLIYFQGNSAPDKSGLPSDRFSAERTGGSVSTLTIQRTQQEDSAVYLCASSWEDLTRVMVHEQYFGPGTRLTVT.

V and J are TRBV9 and TRBJ1-1, with D possibly matching TRBD1 (6 bases). Per the germline V gene, CDR1 is SGDLS and CDR2 is YYNGEE. Trimming pared 3 bases from V and 2 bases from J, leaving 11 bases between. The CDR3 contains 14 residues. Here the CDR3 reads CASSEMTGNTEAFF. Here the CDR3 DNA reads TGTGCCAGCAGCGAAATGACAGGCAACACTGAAGCTTTCTTT.

The chain employs TRBV15 and TRBJ2-7; TRBD1 is a possible D gene (5 bases). The CDR3 covers 13 residues. CDR1 is LNHNV and CDR2 is YYDKDF in the germline V gene (reference sequence). The V gene lost 0 bases and the J gene lost 5 bases, with 8 bases spanning the gap. The CDR3 protein is CATSRDGANEQYF. CDR3 DNA: TGTGCCACCAGCAGAGATGGGGCGAACGAGCAGTACTTC.

This clone was seen more than once but under ten times. The chain links TRBV6-1 to TRBJ2-7; perhaps TRBD1 as D (6 bases). The CDR3 sequence is 14 residues long. Per the germline V gene, CDR1 is MNHNS and CDR2 is SASEGT. Between the trimmed V and J ends, which lost 3 bases and 5 bases, there was a span of 14 bases. The CDR3 spells CASSDPGAKDEQYF. The CDR3 nucleotides are TGTGCCAGCAGTGACCCAGGGGCTAAGGACGAGCAGTACTTC.

This CDR3 reads CASSLKASATFNEQFF. CDR3 bases: TGTGCCAGCAGTTTAAAAGCTAGCGCTACTTTCAATGAGCAGTTCTTC. V and J are TRBV27 and TRBJ2-1; maybe TRBD2 (6 bases). This CDR3 is 16 amino acids long. Between the trimmed V and J ends, which lost 2 bases and 6 bases, there was a span of 17 bases. Per the germline V gene, CDR1 is MNHEY and CDR2 is SMNVEV (reference sequence).

V gene TRBV20-1 combines with J gene TRBJ2-3; 9 bases line up with TRBD1. The CDR3 covers 16 residues. V was pared by 3 bases and J by 2 bases, with 9 bases of the junction left unmatched. Germline lookup yields CDR1 DFQATT and CDR2 SNEGSKA (reference sequence). For the CDR3, the DNA is TGCAGTGCTAGTGGAAGCGGGACAGGGAACACAGATACGCAGTATTTT. Protein product: CSASGSGTGNTDTQYF.

The J gene is TRBJ1-1, the V gene TRBV21-1. TRBV21-1 is a pseudogene segment. This CDR3 has 18 residues. Here the CDR3 reads CASSSSGGSQEGDTEAFF. In DNA, the CDR3 is TGTGCCAGCAGCTCGTCGGGGGGCAGCCAGGAGGGAGACACTGAAGCTTTCTTT.

The CDR3 sequence: CAIRKTVNTEAFF. The CDR3 nucleotides read TGTGCCATCAGAAAGACAGTGAACACTGAAGCTTTCTTT. The chain carries TRBV10-3 and TRBJ1-1; perhaps TRBD1 as D (5 bases). The V gene's germline CDR1 is ENHRY and CDR2 SYGVKD. Trimming took 6 bases from V and 0 from J, leaving 8 bases between them. The CDR3 has 13 residues.

V gene TRBV28 combines with J gene TRBJ1-1; tentatively, D is TRBD1 (5 bases). This CDR3 is built from 13 residues. V lost 5 bases to trimming and J lost 11 bases, with 18 bases between them. Looked up from germline, CDR1 is MDHEN and CDR2 is SYDVKM. CDR3 DNA: TGTGCCAGCAGTCGTGACAGTCGGCTCATGGCTTTCTTT. This codes for CASSRDSRLMAFF.

The chain has TRBV3-1 (or the pseudogene TRBV3-2) and TRBJ2-7, with 10 nucleotides matching TRBD1. The CDR3 loop spans 15 amino acids. V lost 4 bases, J lost 3 bases, and 6 bases stayed unmatched. Germline CDR1 reads LGHDT; CDR2 reads YNNKEL (reference sequence). The CDR3 is CASSPTGGRFYEQYF. CDR3 bases: TGTGCCAGCAGCCCGACAGGGGGCCGGTTCTACGAGCAGTACTTC.

In this sample, this clone turned up once. The V gene is TRBV7-2, the J gene TRBJ1-6; tentatively, D is TRBD1 (6 bases). CDR1 is SGHTA and CDR2 is FQGNSA in the germline V gene. This CDR3 has 15 residues. V lost 5 bases and J 4 bases, leaving 12 bases between the germline ends. This CDR3 reads CASSVTGIYNSPLHF. The CDR3 region has the DNA TGTGCCAGCAGCGTTACAGGGATTTATAATTCACCCCTCCACTTT. Full variable domain (rest looked up from reference TRBV7-2 and TRBJ1-6): GAGVSQSPSNKVTEKGKDVELRCDPISGHTALYWYRQSLGQGLEFLIYFQGNSAPDKSGLPSDRFSAERTGGSVSTLTIQRTQQEDSAVYLCASSVTGIYNSPLHFGNGTRLTVT.

The chain recombines TRBV7-2 with TRBJ2-1; 11 nucleotides agree with TRBD2. In germline, CDR1 is SGHTA, CDR2 FQGNSA. CDR3 length: 16 amino acids. V trimming: 4 bases; J trimming: 6 bases; junction bases outside the gene matches: 8. In nucleotides, the CDR3 is TGTGCCAGCAGCTCGTGGAGGGGACTAGCGGCCAATGAGCAGTTCTTC. The encoded protein is CASSSWRGLAANEQFF.

The DNA for the CDR3 is TGTGCCAGCAGACTAGCGGGAGCGAACACCGGGGAGCTGTTTTTT. Amino acid sequence: CASRLAGANTGELFF. The V call is TRBV27, the J call TRBJ2-2; TRBD2 aligns across 11 bases. The CDR3 runs to 15 residues. Unmatched junction bases numbered 0, after V lost 6 bases and J lost 0 bases. Germline values: CDR1 MNHEY, CDR2 SMNVEV (reference sequence).

The V call is TRBV4-2, the J call TRBJ2-7; TRBD2 matches at 8 bases. The trim removed 3 bases at V and 2 bases at J, leaving 6 bases unmatched. Germline V lookup: CDR1 LGHNA, CDR2 YNFKEQ. The length of the CDR3 is 15 residues. CDR3 in amino acids: CASSHGGAKPYEQYF. The CDR3 DNA follows: TGTGCCAGCAGCCACGGGGGGGCTAAACCCTACGAGCAGTACTTC.

This clone was found once. V usage is TRBV6-2 or TRBV6-3 and J usage is TRBJ2-5; TRBD1 agrees at 7 bases. The CDR3 extends over 14 amino acids. Trimming removed 7 bases from V and 5 bases from J; junction bases left unmatched: 10. CDR1 MNHEY and CDR2 SVGEGT come from the germline V gene. The CDR3 spells CASNPRGPEETQYF. For the CDR3, the DNA is TGTGCCAGCAACCCTAGGGGGCCCGAGGAGACCCAGTACTTC.

The chain combines TRBV19 with TRBJ2-1, with a weak D call TRBD1 (6 bases). This CDR3 contains 15 residues. Trimming left V 7 bases short and J 4 bases short, with 17 bases between. Germline CDR1 LNHDA, CDR2 SQIVND (reference sequence). The CDR3 region is CASTKQGLEYNEQFF. The DNA of the CDR3 is TGTGCCAGTACTAAACAGGGCTTAGAATACAATGAGCAGTTCTTC.

The V and J genes are TRBV3-1 (or the pseudogene TRBV3-2) and TRBJ2-5, with 9 bases matching TRBD2. The CDR3 is 17 amino acids. Trimming removed 0 bases from V and 4 bases from J; junction bases left unmatched: 9. CDR1 and CDR2 (germline): LGHDT, YNNKEL (reference sequence). CDR3 amino acids: CASSQDIAGGPAETQYF. The CDR3 coding sequence is TGTGCCAGCAGCCAAGATATCGCGGGAGGGCCGGCAGAGACCCAGTACTTC.